Listed here are 24 T cell receptor beta chains from one sample, sequenced in a study of read filtering for tumor transcriptome and immune sequencing. The library was built from about 400 ng RNA with molecular barcoded adaptors for alpha/delta and beta/gamma chains. TCRdb re-analysed the reads in MiXCR, keeping a single row per CDR3 protein. Altogether tens of thousands of distinct CDR3 sequences are present, approximately 13% being singletons, with the ten largest covering roughly 30%. The sample was a population of CD138-negative cells sorted from bone marrow. These receptors all come from a donor aged 40 or older with multiple myeloma.

This clonotype was detected many times. This chain links TRBV20-1 with TRBJ2-1, with 12 bases that match TRBD2. J gave up 4 bases and V 3 bases, and 1 base lay outside the gene matches. The germline gives CDR1 DFQATT, CDR2 SNEGSKA (reference sequence). The CDR3 extends over 14 amino acids. The CDR3, as DNA: TGCAGTGCTAGGGGACTAGCGGGTTACAATGAGCAGTTCTTC. It yields the protein CSARGLAGYNEQFF.

In its sample, this clonotype was seen a few times. This rearrangement joins TRBV6-1 to TRBJ1-5, with a possible D match to TRBD1 (5 bases). V was shortened by 2 bases and J by 4 bases, with 9 bases between the two germline ends. Germline CDR1 reads MNHNS; CDR2 reads SASEGT. CDR3 length: 14 amino acids. Here the CDR3 reads CASSEWSGNQPQHF. CDR3 bases: TGTGCCAGCAGTGAATGGTCAGGGAATCAGCCCCAGCATTTT.

This clonotype was found many times. This sequence joins TRBV20-1 and TRBJ2-3, with 8 bases matching TRBD2. Germline CDR1 DFQATT, CDR2 SNEGSKA (reference sequence). This CDR3 region has 15 residues. V shed 0 bases, J shed 4 bases, and the junction held 6 bases outside the gene matches. The CDR3: CSARDRLAGADTQYF. CDR3 nucleotides: TGCAGTGCTAGAGATAGGCTAGCGGGCGCAGATACGCAGTATTTT.

The count of this clonotype is one. Since a far larger clone is one base different, this is likely a read error. The V call is TRBV7-2, the J call TRBJ2-1; tentatively, D is TRBD2 (6 bases). Germline loops: CDR1 SGHTA, CDR2 FQGNSA. This CDR3 contains 18 residues. With 3 bases removed from V and 6 bases from J, the gap between germline ends came to 24 bases. CDR3 loop: CTSSLAGVREFLGNEQFF. The CDR3 region has the DNA TGTACCAGCAGCTTGGCTGGGGTGCGGGAATTCCTAGGCAATGAGCAGTTCTTC.

This clonotype was counted a single time. This could be a read error, since a much larger clone is one nucleotide away. CDR3 amino acids: CASSQDPDRSYGYTF. For the CDR3, the DNA is TGCGCCAGCAGCCAAGATCCGGATAGGTCCTATGGCTACACCTTC. The chain combines TRBV4-1 with TRBJ1-2; D is unclear. The CDR3 totals 15 residues. The germline V gene encodes CDR1 MGHRA and CDR2 YSYEKL. V was clipped by 0 bases and J by 4 bases, with 12 bases between them.

This clonotype has ten or more counts. The V and J genes are TRBV19 and TRBJ2-1, with D hard to call. Germline V lookup: CDR1 LNHDA, CDR2 SQIVND (reference sequence). V was trimmed by 10 bases and J by 4 bases, leaving 8 bases between them. The CDR3 runs to 11 residues. Here the CDR3 DNA reads TGTGCCACCGGGCTATACAATGAGCAGTTCTTC. Encoded protein: CATGLYNEQFF.

This clonotype was seen repeatedly, ten times or more. The V call is TRBV4-3, the J call TRBJ2-1; D is perhaps TRBD2 (6 bases). This CDR3 contains 18 residues. V gave up 1 base and J gave up 1 base, with 17 bases separating them. Germline values: CDR1 LGHNA, CDR2 YSLEER. The CDR3 protein is CASSQGYNLGTSYNEQFF. DNA for the CDR3: TGCGCCAGCAGCCAAGGATACAATTTAGGGACTTCCTACAATGAGCAGTTCTTC.

The chain couples TRBV29-1 to TRBJ2-3; 12 bases align to TRBD2. CDR3 length: 14 amino acids. Losses at the gene ends were 6 bases for V and 0 bases for J; bases not matched to a gene: 1. Germline V gives CDR1 SQVTM, CDR2 ANQGSEA. The CDR3 DNA is TGCAGCGTCGGACTAGCGGGGAGCACAGATACGCAGTATTTT. Encoded protein: CSVGLAGSTDTQYF.

CDR3 region: CASSSGLAGVNEQFF. The CDR3 nucleotides are TGTGCCAGCAGCTCAGGACTAGCGGGAGTCAATGAGCAGTTCTTC. The chain couples TRBV7-3 to TRBJ2-1; TRBD2 aligns across 13 bases. CDR3 size: 15 residues. The trim removed 4 bases at V and 6 bases at J, leaving 3 bases unmatched. Germline V gene data show CDR1 as SGHTA and CDR2 as FQGTGA.

This clonotype was seen at least ten times. The V call is TRBV5-1, the J call TRBJ2-1; 7 bases are shared with TRBD1. The CDR3 has 14 residues. Germline V lookup: CDR1 SGHRS, CDR2 YFSETQ. Losses at the gene ends were 4 bases for V and 10 bases for J; bases not matched to a gene: 11. The CDR3 DNA reads as TGCGCCAGCAGCCTTCAAGCAGGGGGTCAAGAGCAGTTCTTC. Encoded protein: CASSLQAGGQEQFF. Complete variable domain (other parts from reference TRBV5-1 and TRBJ2-1): KAGVTQTPRYLIKTRGQQVTLSCSPISGHRSVSWYQQTPGQGLQFLFEYFSETQRNKGNFPGRFSGRQFSNSRSEMNVSTLELGDSALYLCASSLQAGGQEQFFGPGTRLTVL.

This clonotype came up many times. This chain links TRBV7-9 with TRBJ2-2, with D tentatively TRBD1 or TRBD2 (5 bases each). V gave up 5 bases and J gave up 3 bases, with 13 bases separating them. Per germline, CDR1 SEHNR and CDR2 FQNEAQ (reference sequence). The CDR3 length is 15 residues. CDR3 nucleotide sequence: TGTGCCAGCAGCCTGACAGCGGCTGACACCGGGGAGCTGTTTTTT. This encodes CASSLTAADTGELFF.

A note on this clonotype: This likely comes from a read error, as the CDR3 has no conserved phenylalanine or tryptophan at its end. The J gene is TRBJ2-1, the V gene TRBV2, with 9 bases fitting TRBD1. Losses at the gene ends were 3 bases for V and 7 bases for J; bases not matched to a gene: 7. This CDR3 contains 15 residues. CDR1 and CDR2 from the germline V gene are SNHLY and FYNNEI. CDR3 nucleotides: TGTGCCAGCAGTGAGGGGACAGGGTCAGGAAATGAGCAGTTCTCC. Residues: CASSEGTGSGNEQFS.

This clonotype was observed a handful of times. This chain links TRBV28 with TRBJ2-1; D not certain. The germline V gene encodes CDR1 MDHEN and CDR2 SYDVKM. This CDR3 region has 13 residues. Trimming cost V 3 bases and J 6 bases, with 9 bases left between them. CDR3 nucleotide sequence: TGTGCCAGCAGTTTTGGAGAACTCAATGAGCAGTTCTTC. It is translated as CASSFGELNEQFF.

In nucleotides, the CDR3 is TGCAGCGTGGAGGACCGTTCCGGGGCTACTGGAAACACCATATATTTT. This gives the protein CSVEDRSGATGNTIYF. The chain carries TRBV29-1 and TRBJ1-3; TRBD1 might be the D (5 bases). The germline V gene has CDR1 SQVTM and CDR2 ANQGSEA. The CDR3 runs 16 residues. The V gene lost 6 bases and the J gene lost 2 bases, with 20 bases spanning the gap.

This clonotype appeared many times. This rearrangement joins TRBV7-2 to TRBJ2-6; no reliable D call. Between the trimmed V and J ends, which lost 5 bases and 1 base, there was a span of 12 bases. CDR1 and CDR2 from the germline V gene are SGHTA and FQGNSA. This CDR3 spans 16 amino acids. The CDR3 loop is CASSRQPPSGANVLTF. The CDR3 DNA reads TGTGCCAGCAGCCGCCAACCCCCATCTGGGGCCAACGTCCTGACTTTC.

The CDR3 bases are TGTGCCAGCAGCCACCCGACGACCGGGAACACTGAAGCTTTCTTT. Translating it yields CASSHPTTGNTEAFF. The chain couples TRBV3-1 to TRBJ1-1; D call uncertain. Germline CDR1 LGHDT, CDR2 YNNKEL (reference sequence). Trimming cost V 3 bases and J 1 base, with 12 bases left between them. The CDR3 is made up of 15 amino acids.

To note about this clonotype: A much larger clone lies one base from this, so it may be a read error. This chain links TRBV18 with TRBJ1-1; a possible D gene is TRBD1 (6 bases). CDR3 length: 13 amino acids. Germline V lookup: CDR1 KGHSH, CDR2 LQKENI. DNA of the CDR3: TGTGCCAGCGGGGGGGACATGAACACTGATGCTTTCTTT. Residues: CASGGDMNTDAFF. The whole variable domain, remainder taken from reference TRBV18 and TRBJ1-1, is NAGVMQNPRHLVRRRGQEARLRCSPMKGHSHVYWYRQLPEEGLKFMVYLQKENIIDESGMPKERFSAEFPKEGPSILRIQQVVRGDSAAYFCASGGDMNTDAFFGQGTRLTVV.

There are many counts of this clonotype. The V and J genes are TRBV18 and TRBJ2-3; 8 bases map to TRBD2. This CDR3 is 16 amino acids long. V was clipped by 2 bases and J by 5 bases; unmatched bases: 9. Germline values: CDR1 KGHSH, CDR2 LQKENI. DNA of the CDR3: TGTGCCAGCTCACCAGAAGCGGGAGCCCCGGGAGATACGCAGTATTTT. Protein product: CASSPEAGAPGDTQYF. Drawing the rest from reference TRBV18 and TRBJ2-3, the complete variable domain is NAGVMQNPRHLVRRRGQEARLRCSPMKGHSHVYWYRQLPEEGLKFMVYLQKENIIDESGMPKERFSAEFPKEGPSILRIQQVVRGDSAAYFCASSPEAGAPGDTQYFGPGTRLTVL.

This clonotype occurred many times. The chain joins TRBV20-1 to TRBJ2-1; TRBD2 matches at 7 bases. This CDR3 is built from 14 residues. Per the germline V gene, CDR1 is DFQATT and CDR2 is SNEGSKA (reference sequence). V shed 5 bases and J 2 bases; nucleotides not matched to a gene: 6. CDR3 sequence: CSAGGGLPYNEQFF. DNA for the CDR3: TGCAGTGCTGGGGGGGGACTTCCCTACAATGAGCAGTTCTTC.

Many counts were recorded for this clonotype. The chain employs TRBV20-1 and TRBJ1-5, with 8 bases aligning to TRBD1. The CDR3 is made up of 15 amino acids. The V gene's germline CDR1 is DFQATT and CDR2 SNEGSKA (reference sequence). Trimming took 2 bases from V and 3 from J; bases not matched to a gene: 6. The CDR3 protein is CSARTQGANNQPQHF. The CDR3 coding sequence is TGCAGTGCTAGAACTCAGGGGGCGAACAATCAGCCCCAGCATTTT.

Details on this clonotype: One end of the junction is discordant with germline, which a read error may explain. The chain uses TRBV27 and TRBJ1-5; 8 bases agree with TRBD1. CDR3 size: 14 residues. The germline gives CDR1 MNHEY, CDR2 SMNVEV (reference sequence). CDR3 region: CASSPRQGNRPQHF. DNA for the CDR3: TGTGCCAGCAGTCCCAGACAGGGGAATCGGCCCCAGCATTTT.

This clonotype was counted ten times or more. The rearrangement joins TRBV12-3 or TRBV12-4 to TRBJ2-3, with 7 bases identical to TRBD1. The junction had 8 bases not matched to a gene; V was cut back by 8 bases and J by 6 bases. This CDR3 has 13 residues. The CDR3 spells CASRDRRGDTQYF. CDR3 nucleotide sequence: TGTGCCAGCCGGGACAGAAGAGGGGATACGCAGTATTTT.

This clonotype was seen just once. A read error may be the cause here, since a much bigger clone is one base away. This chain uses TRBV29-1 with TRBJ2-1; no clear D. The CDR3 contains 11 residues. Per the germline V gene, CDR1 is SQVTM and CDR2 is ANQGSEA. With 7 bases removed from V and 10 bases from J, the gap between germline ends came to 14 bases. CDR3 protein: CSGQGLSEQFF. In DNA form, the CDR3 reads TGCAGCGGCCAAGGCTTGTCCGAGCAGTTCTTC.

This clonotype was seen more than once but under ten times. A single base separates this from a much larger clone, so it may be a read error. The chain employs TRBV7-9 and TRBJ2-3, with 7 positions matching TRBD1. Germline CDR1 SEHNR, CDR2 FQNEAQ (reference sequence). The CDR3 is 14 residues long. The CDR3 here is CPSSLDRDADTQYF. The CDR3 DNA reads TGTCCCAGCAGCTTAGACAGGGATGCAGATACGCAGTATTTT.